The clone carrying this TCR beta chain occurred many times. The data derive from a study of T cells in Graves' hyperthyroidism and ophthalmopathy. Germline assignment: CDR1 SGHDN and CDR2 FVKESK. This CDR3 spans 15 amino acids. Deletions cut 0 bases from V and 2 bases from J, with 7 bases between. Researchers took RNA transcripts and amplified the TCR beta CDR3 regions from them. The HTBI primer set drove a first-round RT-PCR of the TCR CDR3. From the multiplex PCR reads, TCRdb called clonotypes with MiXCR, one entry per CDR3 protein. The data hold hundreds of thousands of distinct CDR3 sequences, with roughly 15% observed a single time. At least 3 on the Clinical Activity Score was recorded for ophthalmopathy patients, who also had NOSPECS grade at least 4 and duration under 3 months. Diagnosing involved the use of clinical symptoms, serum thyroxine and TRAb, thyroid ultrasound and orbital computed tomography.

J is TRBJ2-2 and V is TRBV14, with unresolved D. The sequencing input was blood. The sequence was obtained from a middle-aged woman with Graves' ophthalmopathy. The CDR3 region has the DNA TGTGCCAGCAGCCAAGATTGGGGAAACACCGGGGAGCTGTTTTTT. Its protein product is CASSQDWGNTGELFF.